The 8 T cell receptor beta chains given below trace back to one sample, sequenced in a study of shared clonotypes between healthy human individuals. Here immunoSEQ multiplex PCR was the method, and the copy in TCRdb shows in-frame clones only, minus some. The sample has under 650,000 clones; about 96% are singletons. Source material: naive CD4+ T cells sorted from blood. Subset specified: CD45RA+ positively selected. All receptors come from a woman in her twenties or thirties in good health.

This sequence joins TRBV28 and TRBJ1-2, with a possible D match to TRBD1 (5 bases). Germline CDR1 MDHEN, CDR2 SYDVKM. This CDR3 is 13 amino acids long. Trimming removed 6 bases at V and 3 bases at J, with 11 bases between. The CDR3 nucleotides read TGTGCCAGCAGGGAGGGGTCGGACTATGGCTACACCTTC. Encoded protein: CASREGSDYGYTF.

The gene calls are TRBV2 and TRBJ2-7; the D gene is possibly TRBD1 (6 bases). V was clipped by 3 bases and J by 3 bases, with 15 bases between them. The CDR3 spans 15 residues. Germline CDR1 reads SNHLY; CDR2 reads FYNNEI. The CDR3 loop is CASSETGGKNYEQYF. The DNA of the CDR3 is TGTGCCAGCAGTGAGACAGGTGGTAAGAACTACGAGCAGTACTTC.

V gene TRBV5-1 combines with J gene TRBJ2-7; no clear D gene. V dropped 0 bases and J dropped 2 bases, with 9 bases sitting between them. The germline CDR1 and CDR2 sequences are SGHRS and YFSETQ. The CDR3 sequence is 14 residues long. Written as DNA, the CDR3 is TGCGCCAGCAGCTTGGTTGTTTCCCCCTACGAGCAGTACTTC. Amino acids: CASSLVVSPYEQYF.

The gene calls are TRBV30 and TRBJ2-1; possibly TRBD2 for D (6 bases). Per germline, CDR1 GTSNPN and CDR2 SVGIG (reference sequence). This CDR3 has 13 amino acids. The V end was cut by 5 bases, the J end by 2 bases, with 10 bases between. CDR3: CAWWREPYNEQFF. The DNA for the CDR3 is TGTGCCTGGTGGCGGGAACCCTACAATGAGCAGTTCTTC. The full variable domain, completed using reference TRBV30 and TRBJ2-1, is SQTIHQWPATLVQPVGSPLSLECTVEGTSNPNLYWYRQAAGRGLQLLFYSVGIGQISSEVPQNLSASRPQDRQFILSSKKLLLSDSGFYLCAWWREPYNEQFFGPGTRLTVL.

V usage is TRBV28 and J usage is TRBJ2-7; D gene uncertain. V was shortened by 3 bases and J by 4 bases, with 13 bases between the two germline ends. The CDR3 is made up of 14 amino acids. Germline V gene data show CDR1 as MDHEN and CDR2 as SYDVKM. CDR3 loop: CASSLSGSRYEQYF. The CDR3 DNA follows: TGTGCCAGCAGTTTGTCAGGTTCTAGGTACGAGCAGTACTTC.

This chain joins TRBV2 and TRBJ1-1; the D gene is possibly TRBD1 (5 bases). In germline, CDR1 is SNHLY, CDR2 FYNNEI. V was clipped by 6 bases and J by 4 bases, with 12 bases between them. The CDR3 covers 13 residues. The CDR3 spells CASSSGRGTEAFF. As DNA, the CDR3 is TGTGCCAGCAGCTCGGGGCGGGGCACTGAAGCTTTCTTT.

The chain couples TRBV4-1 to TRBJ1-6; D is perhaps TRBD1 (5 bases). Germline values: CDR1 MGHRA, CDR2 YSYEKL. V was shortened by 3 bases and J by 12 bases, with 12 bases between the two germline ends. The CDR3 loop spans 13 amino acids. CDR3 protein: CASSQYQGEPLHF. The CDR3 nucleotides are TGCGCCAGCAGCCAGTATCAGGGAGAACCCCTCCACTTT.

J is TRBJ2-7 and V is TRBV7-2; D uncertain. Germline V gene sequence: CDR1 SGHTA, CDR2 FQGNSA. The CDR3 is 14 residues long. With 2 bases removed from V and 3 bases from J, the gap between germline ends came to 11 bases. CDR3 sequence (DNA): TGTGCCAGCAGCTTACAGAAAGGAATCTACGAGCAGTACTTC. It codes for CASSLQKGIYEQYF.